Listed here are 32 T cell receptor beta chains from one sample, sequenced in a study of blood T cell repertoires in COVID-19. The repertoire was sequenced with immunoSEQ multiplex PCR; TCRdb's copy has only in-frame clones and lacks some. The repertoire holds approximately 70,000 clones, with approximately 86% as singletons. Sequencing input: peripheral blood. These TCRs come from a woman aged 55 to 70 with acute or convalescent COVID-19.

The chain employs TRBV5-1 and TRBJ2-7, with TRBD1 matching over 10 bases. Germline CDR1 SGHRS, CDR2 YFSETQ. The CDR3 runs 14 residues. Trimming cost V 4 bases and J 2 bases; bases outside gene matches: 3. The CDR3 reads CASSPGTGAYEQYF. The CDR3 nucleotides read TGCGCCAGCAGCCCGGGGACAGGGGCCTACGAGCAGTACTTC.

V is TRBV6-4 and J is TRBJ1-1, with 7 bases matching TRBD1. Trimming at V came to 6 bases and at J to 5 bases, leaving 6 bases not matched to a gene. The CDR3 length is 13 residues. CDR1 is MRHNA, CDR2 SNTAGT, per germline. CDR3 sequence: CASRYRGDTEAFF. The CDR3 DNA sequence: TGTGCCAGCAGATACAGGGGAGATACTGAAGCTTTCTTT.

CDR3 residues: CASIEKGRRPNTEAFF. In DNA, the CDR3 is TGTGCCAGTATCGAAAAAGGAAGGAGGCCGAACACTGAAGCTTTCTTT. The chain carries TRBV19 and TRBJ1-1, with unresolved D. V lost 7 bases, J lost 1 base, and 19 bases lay in between. This CDR3 spans 16 amino acids. The germline V gene has CDR1 LNHDA and CDR2 SQIVND (reference sequence).

The chain employs TRBV6-5 and TRBJ1-5; D ambiguous. The CDR3 consists of 11 residues. V was cut by 5 bases and J by 9 bases, with 8 bases left in between. Germline values: CDR1 MNHEY, CDR2 SVGAGI. As DNA, the CDR3 is TGTGCCAGCAGTCATAGAGGGCCCCAGCATTTT. Its protein is CASSHRGPQHF.

The genes are TRBV4-1 and TRBJ1-3; a weak D match, TRBD1 (6 bases). This CDR3 has 15 amino acids. With 1 base removed from V and 1 base from J, the gap between germline ends came to 8 bases. Germline V gene sequence: CDR1 MGHRA, CDR2 YSYEKL. The CDR3 DNA is TGCGCCAGCAGCCAAGGGACAGCTTCTGGAAACACCATATATTTT. Its protein is CASSQGTASGNTIYF.

This rearrangement joins TRBV19 to TRBJ2-1, with 11 bases that match TRBD2. Germline values: CDR1 LNHDA, CDR2 SQIVND (reference sequence). The CDR3 spans 16 residues. V trimming: 3 bases; J trimming: 9 bases; junction bases outside the gene matches: 10. Here the CDR3 reads CASSMSLAGGLGEQFF. In DNA, the CDR3 is TGTGCCAGTAGTATGAGCCTAGCGGGGGGCCTGGGTGAGCAGTTCTTC.

The chain recombines TRBV3-1 (or the pseudogene TRBV3-2) with TRBJ1-1; D is unclear. The CDR3 is 14 residues long. Between the trimmed V and J ends, which lost 3 bases and 1 base, there was a span of 9 bases. Per germline, CDR1 LGHDT and CDR2 YNNKEL (reference sequence). For the CDR3, the DNA is TGTGCCAGCAGCCATCACAGTCAGAACACTGAAGCTTTCTTT. Encoded protein: CASSHHSQNTEAFF.

This sequence joins TRBV7-6 and TRBJ1-4; the D gene is possibly TRBD1 (5 bases). The CDR3 extends over 15 amino acids. The germline gives CDR1 SGHVS, CDR2 FNYEAQ. V was trimmed by 2 bases and J by 7 bases, leaving 14 bases between them. Here the CDR3 DNA reads TGTGCCAGCAGCTTATCTCCGGCAAGGGGTGAAAAACTGTTTTTT. Amino acids: CASSLSPARGEKLFF.

The V gene is TRBV3-1 (or the pseudogene TRBV3-2), the J gene TRBJ1-6; D is ambiguous. The CDR3 is made up of 16 amino acids. Germline CDR1 reads LGHDT; CDR2 reads YNNKEL (reference sequence). The V end was cut by 0 bases, the J end by 6 bases, with 12 bases between. The chain's CDR3 is CASSQDGGFSNSPLHF. CDR3 bases: TGTGCCAGCAGCCAAGATGGTGGTTTCAGTAATTCACCCCTCCACTTT.

The V gene is TRBV4-1, the J gene TRBJ2-5; 9 bases align to TRBD2. Trimming at V came to 0 bases and at J to 5 bases, leaving 10 bases not matched to a gene. The germline CDR1 and CDR2 sequences are MGHRA and YSYEKL. CDR3 length: 17 amino acids. The CDR3 sequence is CASSQDLAGASGETQYF. DNA for the CDR3: TGCGCCAGCAGCCAAGATTTAGCGGGAGCCTCCGGGGAGACCCAGTACTTC.

The V call is TRBV7-8, the J call TRBJ2-1, with D perhaps TRBD1 (5 bases). The CDR3 runs to 15 residues. Trimming cost V 3 bases and J 10 bases, with 19 bases left between them. Germline V lookup: CDR1 SGHVS, CDR2 FQNEAQ. DNA of the CDR3: TGTGCCAGCAGCTTGGGCAGGGCAACAGGTGGGGAGCAGTTCTTC. It codes for CASSLGRATGGEQFF.

This clone is a singleton in its sample. The chain employs TRBV7-9 and TRBJ1-1; D perhaps matches TRBD1 (6 bases). Germline assignment: CDR1 SEHNR and CDR2 FQNEAQ (reference sequence). V was pared by 5 bases and J by 3 bases, with 16 bases between. This CDR3 region has 15 residues. CDR3 sequence reads: CASSEDTGRDTEAFF. Here the CDR3 DNA reads TGTGCCAGCAGCGAGGATACAGGGAGGGACACTGAAGCTTTCTTT.

The chain combines TRBV10-3 with TRBJ2-2, with D uncertain. Germline loops: CDR1 ENHRY, CDR2 SYGVKD. The length of the CDR3 is 14 residues. V was pared by 7 bases and J by 0 bases, with 9 bases between. This CDR3 is CAINGGSNTGELFF. In DNA, the CDR3 is TGTGCCATCAACGGCGGATCGAACACCGGGGAGCTGTTTTTT.

V is TRBV5-1 and J is TRBJ2-7, with 11 nucleotides matching TRBD2. The CDR3 has 18 amino acids. Germline V gene lookup returns CDR1 SGHRS and CDR2 YFSETQ. J was trimmed by 0 bases and V by 5 bases; bases with no gene match: 13. For the CDR3, the DNA is TGCGCCAGCAGTTCATTCTCCGGGACTAGCGGATACTCCTACGAGCAGTACTTC. Translation: CASSSFSGTSGYSYEQYF.

This clone was recorded only once. V is TRBV5-6 and J is TRBJ2-5, with a possible D match to TRBD1 (6 bases). Germline values: CDR1 SGHDT, CDR2 YYEEEE. CDR3 length equals 15 residues. V was clipped by 1 base and J by 4 bases, with 14 bases between them. CDR3 DNA sequence: TGTGCCAGCAGCTTGCACCATCTAGGGGGAGAGACCCAGTACTTC. Protein: CASSLHHLGGETQYF.

The gene calls are TRBV29-1 and TRBJ2-1, with 12 nucleotides matching TRBD2. CDR3 length: 13 amino acids. Germline CDR1 and CDR2: SQVTM and ANQGSEA. V dropped 7 bases and J dropped 10; count of bases not matched to a gene: 8. The CDR3 DNA reads as TGCAGCGAGTCACTAGCGGGGGGTTGGGAGCAGTTCTTC. The encoded protein is CSESLAGGWEQFF.

V gene TRBV19 combines with J gene TRBJ2-1; D is undetermined. Germline lookup yields CDR1 LNHDA and CDR2 SQIVND (reference sequence). Trimming shortened V by 5 bases and J by 9 bases, and 17 bases separated the two germline ends. CDR3 length equals 14 residues. The CDR3 DNA is TGTGCCAGTAGTCTACGGAAGGCCGCGGCTGAGCAGTTCTTC. Its translation is CASSLRKAAAEQFF.

This chain uses TRBV30 with TRBJ1-6; TRBD1 matches 8 bases. The CDR3 is 13 residues long. Trimming took 0 bases from V and 9 from J; bases not matched to a gene: 1. Germline-derived CDR1 and CDR2 are GTSNPN and SVGIG (reference sequence). The CDR3 region has the DNA TGTGCCTGGAGTGTACAGGGGGTTTCACCCCTCCACTTT. Translated, it gives CAWSVQGVSPLHF.

This clone was detected only once. The chain has TRBV4-2 and TRBJ1-4, with 7 bases that match TRBD1. This CDR3 is 20 amino acids long. From germline, CDR1 is LGHNA and CDR2 YNFKEQ. V was pared by 0 bases and J by 7 bases, with 20 bases of the junction left unmatched. The CDR3 region has the DNA TGTGCCAGCAGCCAAGATCTGGCGGATACAGCAGGGGGGTTGGTTGAAAAACTGTTTTTT. Amino acid sequence: CASSQDLADTAGGLVEKLFF.

The rearrangement uses TRBV28 and TRBJ1-4; D may be TRBD1 (5 bases). Germline V CDR1 and CDR2: MDHEN, SYDVKM. This CDR3 comprises 13 residues. V dropped 8 bases and J dropped 11 bases, with 18 bases sitting between them. CDR3 DNA sequence: TGTGCCAGCTTGAACAGGCCCCTGGCGAAACTGTTTTTT. Its translation is CASLNRPLAKLFF.

The rearrangement links TRBV7-6 to TRBJ2-5, with 7 bases matching TRBD1. The germline gives CDR1 SGHVS, CDR2 FNYEAQ. The CDR3 spans 11 residues. V dropped 5 bases and J dropped 14; count of bases not matched to a gene: 8. The CDR3 DNA reads TGTGCCAGCAGCCTCCTTGGACAGGCATACTTC. Its translation is CASSLLGQAYF.

This clone has a single count. The chain couples TRBV5-4 to TRBJ2-1, with unresolved D. Trimming removed 0 bases from V and 6 bases from J, with 7 bases in between. The CDR3 runs to 13 residues. CDR1 and CDR2 (germline): SGHNT, YYREEE (reference sequence). The CDR3 spells CASSLVRLNEQFF. CDR3 DNA sequence: TGTGCCAGCAGCTTGGTGCGTCTCAATGAGCAGTTCTTC.

The rearrangement joins TRBV2 to TRBJ2-5; D is possibly TRBD2 (6 bases). The germline V and J ends were trimmed by 6 bases and 1 base, with 12 bases remaining between them. Looked up from germline, CDR1 is SNHLY and CDR2 is FYNNEI. The CDR3 is made up of 14 amino acids. CDR3 sequence: CASSPGLLQETQYF. In nucleotides, the CDR3 is TGTGCCAGCAGCCCGGGACTTCTCCAAGAGACCCAGTACTTC.

The count of this clone is one. The chain combines TRBV2 with TRBJ2-3; 8 nucleotides match TRBD2. The germline CDR1 and CDR2 sequences are SNHLY and FYNNEI. CDR3 size: 12 residues. V lost 6 bases, J lost 6 bases, and 2 bases stayed unmatched. CDR3 DNA: TGTGCCAGCAGCCGACTAGCGGATACGCAGTATTTT. Translating gives CASSRLADTQYF.

In DNA form, the CDR3 reads TGTGCCAGCAGTCGCCAGGGTTCGGGACAACTTTATGGCTACACCTTC. Amino acids: CASSRQGSGQLYGYTF. This chain joins TRBV5-8 and TRBJ1-2, with D possibly matching TRBD1 (6 bases). Germline V gene lookup returns CDR1 SGHTS and CDR2 YDEGEE. Trimming cost V 5 bases and J 5 bases, with 22 bases left between them. The CDR3 is 16 amino acids.

Here the CDR3 reads CAARQGARFEQYF. The CDR3 bases are TGTGCCGCCCGACAGGGGGCCAGGTTCGAGCAGTACTTC. The chain joins TRBV6-5 to TRBJ2-7; 10 bases match TRBD1. Germline values: CDR1 MNHEY, CDR2 SVGAGI. The V gene end was trimmed by 11 bases and the J gene end by 6 bases; junction bases not matched to a gene: 10. This CDR3 is 13 amino acids long.

The chain links TRBV5-1 to TRBJ2-5; TRBD2 agrees at 14 bases. The CDR3 length is 17 residues. The junction had 3 bases not matched to a gene; V was cut back by 0 bases and J by 2 bases. The germline V gene has CDR1 SGHRS and CDR2 YFSETQ. The CDR3 is CASSLGLAGGLQETQYF. CDR3 DNA sequence: TGCGCCAGCAGCTTGGGACTAGCGGGGGGGCTACAAGAGACCCAGTACTTC.

The chain recombines TRBV7-8 with TRBJ2-7, with TRBD2 matching 10 bases. The germline CDR1 and CDR2 sequences are SGHVS and FQNEAQ. Germline trimming cut 4 bases from V and 5 bases from J; bases unmatched to any gene: 5. This CDR3 contains 14 residues. CDR3 sequence (DNA): TGTGCCAGCAGCTCCCTAGCGGGGGAACACGAGCAGTACTTC. This sequence encodes CASSSLAGEHEQYF. The entire variable domain, with the rest obtained from reference TRBV7-8 and TRBJ2-7, is as follows: GAGVSQSPRYKVAKRGQDVALRCDPISGHVSLFWYQQALGQGPEFLTYFQNEAQLDKSGLPSDRFFAERPEGSVSTLKIQRTQQEDSAVYLCASSSLAGEHEQYFGPGTRLTVT.

The chain is built from TRBV5-1 and TRBJ1-4; tentative D call: TRBD1 (5 bases). The CDR3 length is 14 residues. Germline assignment: CDR1 SGHRS and CDR2 YFSETQ. Trimming took off 4 bases at V and 6 bases at J, with 13 bases between the two ends. CDR3 sequence reads: CASSPRVTDEKLFF. CDR3 coding DNA: TGCGCCAGCAGCCCCAGGGTCACCGATGAAAAACTGTTTTTT.

This chain uses TRBV6-6 with TRBJ1-4; D is perhaps TRBD1 (6 bases). V lost 2 bases and J 8 bases, leaving 12 bases between the germline ends. The CDR3 is 14 residues long. Germline V gives CDR1 MNHNY, CDR2 SVGAGI (reference sequence). CDR3 residues: CASSYRGGDEKLFF. DNA of the CDR3: TGTGCCAGCAGTTACCGAGGGGGTGACGAAAAACTGTTTTTT.

The J gene is TRBJ2-2, the V gene TRBV5-1, with TRBD1 matching 8 bases. Trimming removed 2 bases from V and 3 bases from J; junction bases left unmatched: 12. The CDR3 has 18 amino acids. Germline CDR1 and CDR2: SGHRS and YFSETQ. The CDR3 loop is CASSFLVNRDRYTGELFF. The DNA of the CDR3 is TGCGCCAGCAGCTTCCTGGTCAACCGGGACAGGTACACCGGGGAGCTGTTTTTT.

V gene TRBV6-5 combines with J gene TRBJ1-4; D not resolved. Looked up from germline, CDR1 is MNHEY and CDR2 is SVGAGI. V dropped 0 bases and J dropped 4 bases, with 12 bases sitting between them. The CDR3 runs to 16 residues. The CDR3, as DNA: TGTGCCAGCAGTTACTCCCGTTCAGACTTTAATGAAAAACTGTTTTTT. Translated, it gives CASSYSRSDFNEKLFF.